This T cell receptor beta chain derives from a study of T cell repertoires in aging, cancer and after chemotherapy. TCR beta rearrangements were amplified from peripheral blood genomic DNA. Trimming removed 2 bases at V and 4 bases at J, with 11 bases between. CDR1 and CDR2 (germline): MNHNS, SASEGT. There are 14 residues in the CDR3. The table lists this clonotype with a few counts. A mixed TRB-A/B primer pool amplified rearranged TRB by multiplex touch-down PCR. TCRdb reanalysed the multiplex PCR reads using MiXCR and keeps one entry per CDR3 protein. The repertoire consists of about 9,500 distinct CDR3 sequences, with roughly 30% occurring once and the leading ten covering 3.5%.

V and J are TRBV6-1 and TRBJ1-1; D is possibly TRBD1 (5 bases). Sequenced sample: blood. The clonotype comes from a human donor in good health. The CDR3 is CASSEYGGSTEAFF. The CDR3 nucleotides read TGTGCCAGCAGTGAATACGGGGGAAGCACTGAAGCTTTCTTT.